The present TCR beta chain was sequenced within a study of shared clonotypes between healthy human individuals. Study-wide background: The cohort had a couple of women and a few men, ages 18 to 49.

About this clone itself: Its cognate antigen is unknown.

Naive CD8 isolation took CD45RO-negative cells positively selected for CCR7 and excluded terminally differentiated effector memory CD45RA+ cells. Clones were read by immunoSEQ multiplex PCR, and TCRdb kept only the in-frame ones, dropping some. The sample lists roughly 570,000 clones, 95% to 98% occurring once. General observations from the study: Non-shared clonotypes had lower generation probabilities than clonotypes shared by all four sorted-subset donors. Of the naive CD4 clonotypes, approximately 5% were shared across a handful of donors. Clonotype sharing levels among donors were expected to vary with sequencing depth.

Germline loops: CDR1 SGHTA, CDR2 FQGTGA. There are 15 residues in the CDR3. Germline trimming cut 5 bases from V and 2 bases from J; bases unmatched to any gene: 7. Material: naive CD8+ T cells sorted from blood. V gene TRBV7-3 combines with J gene TRBJ2-5; 8 nucleotides match TRBD2. The clonotype was recovered from a man younger than 45 in good health. As DNA, the CDR3 is TGTGCCAGCAGCCCCCGGGCGGGGGGACAAGAGACCCAGTACTTC. It specifies CASSPRAGGQETQYF.